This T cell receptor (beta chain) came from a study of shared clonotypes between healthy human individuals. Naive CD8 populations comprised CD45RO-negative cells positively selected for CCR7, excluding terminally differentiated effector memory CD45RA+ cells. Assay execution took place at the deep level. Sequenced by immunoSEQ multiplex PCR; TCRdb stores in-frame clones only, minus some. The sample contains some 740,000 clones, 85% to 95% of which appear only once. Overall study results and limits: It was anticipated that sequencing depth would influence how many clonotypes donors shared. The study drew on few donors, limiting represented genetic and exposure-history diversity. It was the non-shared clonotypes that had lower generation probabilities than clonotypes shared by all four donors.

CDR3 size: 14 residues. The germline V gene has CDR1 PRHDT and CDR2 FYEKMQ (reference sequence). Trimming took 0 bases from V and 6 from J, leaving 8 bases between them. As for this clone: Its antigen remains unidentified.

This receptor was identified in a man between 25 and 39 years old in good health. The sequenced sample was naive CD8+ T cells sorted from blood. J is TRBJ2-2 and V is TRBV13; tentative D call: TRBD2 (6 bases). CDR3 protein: CASSLGPGAGELFF. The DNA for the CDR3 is TGTGCCAGCAGCTTAGGTCCGGGGGCCGGGGAGCTGTTTTTT. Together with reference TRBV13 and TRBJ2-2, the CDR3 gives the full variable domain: AAGVIQSPRHLIKEKRETATLKCYPIPRHDTVYWYQQGPGQDPQFLISFYEKMQSDKGSIPDRFSAQQFSDYHSELNMSSLELGDSALYFCASSLGPGAGELFFGEGSRLTVL.